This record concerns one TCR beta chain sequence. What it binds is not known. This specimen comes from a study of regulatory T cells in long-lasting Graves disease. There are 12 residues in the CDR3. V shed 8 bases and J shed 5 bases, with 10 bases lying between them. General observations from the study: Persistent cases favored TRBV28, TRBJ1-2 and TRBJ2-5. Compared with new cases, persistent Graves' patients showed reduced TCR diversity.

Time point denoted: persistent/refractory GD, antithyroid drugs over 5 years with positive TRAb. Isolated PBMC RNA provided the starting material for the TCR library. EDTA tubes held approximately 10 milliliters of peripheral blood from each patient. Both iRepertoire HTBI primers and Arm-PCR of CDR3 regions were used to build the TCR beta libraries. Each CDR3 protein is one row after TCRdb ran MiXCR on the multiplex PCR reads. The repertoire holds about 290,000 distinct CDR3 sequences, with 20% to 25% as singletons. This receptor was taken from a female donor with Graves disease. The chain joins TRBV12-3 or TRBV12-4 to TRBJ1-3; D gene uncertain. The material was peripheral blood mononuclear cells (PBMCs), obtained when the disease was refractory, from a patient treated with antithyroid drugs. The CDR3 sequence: CASGQFRNTIYF. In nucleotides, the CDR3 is TGTGCCAGCGGGCAGTTCCGAAACACCATATATTTT.